This TCR beta chain derives from a study of T-cell memory formation after mild COVID-19. Study outcomes and limitations: Mainly in CM and EM were contracting CD4+ clones; CD8+ were in EMRA. Pre-infection memory held some responding clones, suggesting pre-existing cross-reactive T cells responded.

This clonotype was picked up a small number of times. Its cognate antigen is unknown. TCRalpha and TCRbeta libraries used 5'RACE with constant-segment primers and UMIs. Via MiXCR, TCRdb re-called the 5' RACE reads, giving one row per CDR3 protein. This table holds roughly 510,000 distinct CDR3 sequences, 17% found once. V was cut by 6 bases and J by 0 bases, with 3 bases left in between. CDR3 length: 12 residues. Per the germline V gene, CDR1 is MNHEY and CDR2 is SVGAGI. The chain has TRBV6-5 and TRBJ1-3; no firm D call. Input material: PBMCs or a T cell subset sorted from them (not recorded which). This TCR came from an adult woman who had mild COVID-19 (a few samples of this study predate the infection). Cell type and time point are not known. The CDR3 region is CASRSSGNTIYF. The CDR3 DNA is TGTGCCAGCAGAAGCTCTGGAAACACCATATATTTT.